A single sample is the source of the 26 T cell receptor beta chains below, sequenced in a study of beta chain features in type 1 diabetes. Isolated RNA was reverse transcribed in full, so expressed TCRB transcripts were sequenced. The data were produced by immunoSEQ multiplex PCR, yet TCRdb's version contains in-frame clones alone and is incomplete. The top ten clones hold 0.05% to 0.065% of a sample with 450,000 to 550,000 clones, approximately 30% of them seen once. Sample: naive CD4+ T cells from blood. The receptors derive from a man aged 18 to 30 in good health.

The chain is built from TRBV5-1 and TRBJ2-7, with TRBD2 matching 12 bases. The CDR3 covers 15 residues. Losses at the gene ends were 5 bases for V and 2 bases for J; bases not matched to a gene: 5. Germline V CDR1 and CDR2: SGHRS, YFSETQ. The DNA of the CDR3 is TGCGCCAGCAGTCCACTAGCGGGAGGCGCCTACGAGCAGTACTTC. This encodes CASSPLAGGAYEQYF.

This clone was found a few times. The chain has TRBV5-6 and TRBJ2-7; D call uncertain. This CDR3 has 11 residues. Per germline, CDR1 SGHDT and CDR2 YYEEEE. Trimming pared 7 bases from V and 2 bases from J, leaving 7 bases between. The CDR3 region is CASSDPYEQYF. CDR3 nucleotides: TGTGCCAGCTCCGATCCCTACGAGCAGTACTTC.

This clone was observed a handful of times. V usage is TRBV28 and J usage is TRBJ1-2; D gene uncertain. The CDR3 sequence is 13 residues long. Germline values: CDR1 MDHEN, CDR2 SYDVKM. The V and J ends lost 8 bases and 4 bases respectively, with 14 bases between them. CDR3 coding DNA: TGTGCCAGCGGACTTGGACGGAGCTATGGCTACACCTTC. Amino acids: CASGLGRSYGYTF.

This clone has only a few counts. The V call is TRBV6-6, the J call TRBJ2-5; 11 nucleotides line up with TRBD2. Germline V gives CDR1 MNHNY, CDR2 SVGAGI (reference sequence). V lost 7 bases and J lost 3; bases outside the gene matches: 10. The CDR3 is 16 residues long. CDR3 residues: CASTYEGTSGKETQYF. CDR3 bases: TGTGCCAGCACATACGAGGGGACTAGCGGAAAAGAGACCCAGTACTTC.

This clone has only a few counts. The V and J genes are TRBV9 and TRBJ2-2, with 13 bases aligning to TRBD2. The CDR3 runs 15 residues. CDR1 SGDLS and CDR2 YYNGEE come from the germline V gene. With 4 bases clipped from V and 8 bases from J, the junction kept 5 bases outside the gene matches. For the CDR3, the DNA is TGTGCCAGCAGCTTTGGACTAGCGGGAGCGGGGGAGCTGTTTTTT. Translation: CASSFGLAGAGELFF.

This clone was picked up a small number of times. Additional DNA sequences in this sample encode the identical CDR3. J is TRBJ1-1 and V is TRBV4-3; D may be TRBD1 (5 bases). With 3 bases removed from V and 2 bases from J, the gap between germline ends came to 10 bases. This CDR3 contains 14 residues. The germline V gene has CDR1 LGHNA and CDR2 YSLEER. The CDR3 bases are TGCGCCAGCAGCCAGGGACTACTCAACACTGAAGCTTTCTTT. As protein: CASSQGLLNTEAFF.

This clone has only a few counts. The rearrangement links TRBV9 to TRBJ1-2; tentatively, D is TRBD1 (5 bases). Germline CDR1 SGDLS, CDR2 YYNGEE. The V end was cut by 4 bases, the J end by 5 bases, with 15 bases between. CDR3 length: 14 residues. The CDR3 is CASSPQRGVYGYTF. The CDR3 DNA sequence: TGTGCCAGCAGCCCTCAACGGGGGGTTTATGGCTACACCTTC.

This clone was seen only a few times. The rearrangement links TRBV20-1 to TRBJ2-4; D is undetermined. The CDR3 covers 11 residues. V was cut by 5 bases and J by 8 bases, with 10 bases left in between. Germline assignment: CDR1 DFQATT and CDR2 SNEGSKA (reference sequence). CDR3 DNA sequence: TGCAGTGCTGAGGACCCTGACATTCAGTACTTC. It encodes CSAEDPDIQYF.

V gene TRBV21-1 combines with J gene TRBJ2-5; the table's D call, TRBD1, was not checked against the DNA. TRBV21-1 is reported as a pseudogene. The CDR3 consists of 14 residues. The CDR3 DNA reads as TGTGCCAGCAGCAAGGAACAGGGGGAAGAGACCCAGTACTTC. It specifies CASSKEQGEETQYF.

This clone showed up just a few times. V is TRBV20-1 and J is TRBJ1-4, with D hard to call. Trimming removed 7 bases at V and 5 bases at J, with 8 bases between. CDR3 length equals 11 residues. Germline CDR1 is DFQATT and CDR2 is SNEGSKA (reference sequence). The CDR3 DNA reads TGCAGTGGCTGGGCAAATGAAAAACTGTTTTTT. Translation gives CSGWANEKLFF.

The sample holds a few counts of this clone. V and J are TRBV11-3 and TRBJ2-7; the D gene is possibly TRBD1 (6 bases). Germline V gene sequence: CDR1 SGHNT, CDR2 YENEEA. Trimming stripped 1 base from V and 4 bases from J, with 8 bases between. The CDR3 has 13 amino acids. CDR3 coding DNA: TGTGCCAGCAGCTTAGGGACAGAGTACGAGCAGTACTTC. This sequence encodes CASSLGTEYEQYF.

The gene calls are TRBV23-1 and TRBJ2-1; TRBD2 matches 8 bases. TRBV23-1 has ORF status, its function being uncertain. Unmatched junction bases numbered 7, after V lost 2 bases and J lost 4 bases. CDR3 length: 16 residues. This CDR3 reads CASSQGGGRTYNEQFF. CDR3 DNA sequence: TGCGCCAGCAGTCAAGGCGGGGGGAGGACTTACAATGAGCAGTTCTTC.

This clone was seen more than once but under ten times. This chain uses TRBV10-3 with TRBJ2-1; 11 nucleotides align to TRBD2. Germline V gives CDR1 ENHRY, CDR2 SYGVKD. J gave up 8 bases and V 0 bases, and 3 bases lay outside the gene matches. This CDR3 has 15 amino acids. The CDR3 sequence: CAISESRLAGYEQFF. In DNA, the CDR3 is TGTGCCATCAGTGAGTCGCGACTAGCGGGATATGAGCAGTTCTTC.

V is TRBV12-2 and J is TRBJ1-5. TRBV12-2 is given as a pseudogene. This CDR3 spans 15 amino acids. As DNA, the CDR3 is TGTGCAAGTCGCCCAGGACGGTACAGCCATCAGCCCCAGCATTTT. Its protein product is CASRPGRYSHQPQHF.

The chain combines TRBV9 with TRBJ2-1; 15 bases map to TRBD2. CDR3 length: 15 amino acids. The germline CDR1 and CDR2 sequences are SGDLS and YYNGEE. Unmatched junction bases numbered 4, after V lost 3 bases and J lost 9 bases. CDR3 sequence: CASSEGLAGGGEQFF. CDR3 sequence (DNA): TGTGCCAGCAGCGAGGGACTAGCGGGAGGCGGTGAGCAGTTCTTC.

The chain recombines TRBV15 with TRBJ2-7; TRBD2 aligns across 14 bases. This CDR3 has 15 residues. Germline-derived CDR1 and CDR2 are LNHNV and YYDKDF (reference sequence). V lost 5 bases and J lost 3; bases outside the gene matches: 3. This chain's CDR3 is CATSVGLAGVYEQYF. Here the CDR3 DNA reads TGTGCCACCAGCGTGGGACTAGCGGGAGTCTACGAGCAGTACTTC.

About this clone: The sample holds other DNA sequences that translate to the same CDR3. The V call is TRBV27, the J call TRBJ2-7; TRBD2 agrees at 10 bases. Germline CDR1 and CDR2: MNHEY and SMNVEV (reference sequence). This CDR3 has 14 residues. V lost 5 bases and J lost 4; bases outside the gene matches: 5. The CDR3 DNA reads as TGTGCCAGCAGTAGAACTAGCGGGACGTACGAGCAGTACTTC. Protein sequence: CASSRTSGTYEQYF.

The rearrangement links TRBV7-2 to TRBJ2-2, with 9 nucleotides matching TRBD1. CDR3 length: 16 amino acids. The J segment lost 4 bases and the V segment lost 6 bases, leaving 9 bases of the junction unmatched. Germline CDR1 and CDR2: SGHTA and FQGNSA. This CDR3 is CASRPGTGWITGELFF. The CDR3 DNA sequence: TGTGCCAGCAGGCCCGGGACAGGGTGGATCACCGGGGAGCTGTTTTTT.

This clone was seen more than once but under ten times. The rearrangement links TRBV5-1 to TRBJ2-5; 8 bases align to TRBD1. The V gene's germline CDR1 is SGHRS and CDR2 YFSETQ. V was pared by 0 bases and J by 5 bases, with 6 bases of the junction left unmatched. The CDR3 covers 15 residues. The CDR3 region is CASSLVATGVETQYF. The CDR3 DNA reads as TGCGCCAGCAGCTTGGTTGCGACAGGGGTGGAGACCCAGTACTTC. Filled out from reference TRBV5-1 and TRBJ2-5, the complete variable domain reads KAGVTQTPRYLIKTRGQQVTLSCSPISGHRSVSWYQQTPGQGLQFLFEYFSETQRNKGNFPGRFSGRQFSNSRSEMNVSTLELGDSALYLCASSLVATGVETQYFGPGTRLLVL.

This clone was observed a few times. The chain recombines TRBV5-1 with TRBJ2-1; D not resolved. The V end lost 4 bases, the J end lost 5 bases, and 16 bases lay between the germline ends. The CDR3 is 15 amino acids. The V gene's germline CDR1 is SGHRS and CDR2 YFSETQ. The CDR3 coding sequence is TGCGCCAGCAGCCTTTGGGGAAACAACGACAATGAGCAGTTCTTC. This translates into CASSLWGNNDNEQFF.

The rearrangement links TRBV25-1 to TRBJ2-2; D perhaps matches TRBD1 (6 bases). The CDR3 runs 15 residues. Trimming cost V 3 bases and J 6 bases, with 14 bases left between them. Germline CDR1 MGHDK, CDR2 SYGVNS. The CDR3 region is CASSDFNRAAGELFF. DNA of the CDR3: TGTGCCAGCAGTGATTTCAACAGGGCAGCCGGGGAGCTGTTTTTT. Combining the CDR3 with reference TRBV25-1 and TRBJ2-2 gives the whole variable domain EADIYQTPRYLVIGTGKKITLECSQTMGHDKMYWYQQDPGMELHLIHYSYGVNSTEKGDLSSESTVSRIRTEHFPLTLESARPSHTSQYLCASSDFNRAAGELFFGEGSRLTVL.

V usage is TRBV10-3 and J usage is TRBJ1-4, with a tentative D call TRBD1 (5 bases). This CDR3 region has 16 residues. V lost 0 bases and J 0 bases, leaving 8 bases between the germline ends. The germline gives CDR1 ENHRY, CDR2 SYGVKD. CDR3 bases: TGTGCCATCAGTGAGTCGGCAGGGACAACTAATGAAAAACTGTTTTTT. Translation: CAISESAGTTNEKLFF.

This sequence joins TRBV7-2 and TRBJ2-7; D is possibly TRBD2 (6 bases). This CDR3 spans 13 amino acids. V was trimmed by 5 bases and J by 3 bases, leaving 11 bases between them. CDR1 and CDR2 (germline): SGHTA, FQGNSA. In nucleotides, the CDR3 is TGTGCCAGCAGCGTGGGACTGCTCTACGAGCAGTACTTC. Translated: CASSVGLLYEQYF.

This clone appeared a few times. The chain employs TRBV5-1 and TRBJ2-7; a weak D match, TRBD1 (5 bases). CDR1 and CDR2 (germline): SGHRS, YFSETQ. The CDR3 contains 13 residues. V was cut by 3 bases and J by 2 bases, with 9 bases left in between. The CDR3 sequence: CASSSTETYEQYF. The CDR3 coding sequence is TGCGCCAGCAGCTCGACAGAGACCTACGAGCAGTACTTC.

The chain recombines TRBV9 with TRBJ1-1; 7 bases line up with TRBD1. The CDR3 totals 13 residues. V was clipped by 3 bases and J by 8 bases; unmatched bases: 7. Germline V gives CDR1 SGDLS, CDR2 YYNGEE. The CDR3 protein is CASSARDRLEAFF. The DNA of the CDR3 is TGTGCCAGCAGCGCACGGGACAGACTAGAAGCTTTCTTT.

This clone was counted only a few times. The chain couples TRBV5-1 to TRBJ2-1, with a possible D match to TRBD2 (5 bases). Trimming removed 2 bases at V and 7 bases at J, with 16 bases between. The CDR3 has 15 amino acids. The germline CDR1 and CDR2 sequences are SGHRS and YFSETQ. The chain's CDR3 is CASSFQGLARNEQFF. The CDR3 nucleotides read TGCGCCAGCAGCTTCCAAGGGCTAGCCCGAAATGAGCAGTTCTTC.